At least ten counts were recorded for the clone carrying this T cell receptor (beta chain). What it binds is not known. The data were obtained in a study of regulatory T cells in long-lasting Graves disease. Study summary: Duration of antithyroid drug therapy among newly diagnosed Graves' patients was under 3 months.

Study-wide results and caveats: Shared public clonotypes totalled some 2,500 in persistent patients, compared with just under 1,000 in new patients.

Arm-PCR of CDR3 regions and iRepertoire HTBI primers were used to build TCR beta libraries. In TCRdb, the multiplex PCR reads were re-called with MiXCR into one record per CDR3 protein. Altogether 200,000 to 250,000 distinct CDR3 sequences are present, approximately 19% being singletons, with the ten largest covering approximately 10%. Specified time point: newly diagnosed GD, antithyroid drugs for less than 3 months. Preparation of the TCR library used RNA extracted from PBMCs. All patients originated from an endocrinology department located in Xi'an, China. Germline-derived CDR1 and CDR2 are GTSNPN and SVGIG (reference sequence). The CDR3 consists of 11 residues. V lost 1 base, J lost 1 base, and 2 bases lay in between. Another study also made use of these data, one on T cells in Graves' hyperthyroidism and ophthalmopathy.

The input for sequencing was peripheral blood mononuclear cells (PBMCs), taken at new diagnosis, from a patient treated with antithyroid drugs. The TCR was taken from a young woman with Graves disease. The chain links TRBV30 to TRBJ2-7; D unclear. In DNA, the CDR3 is TGTGCCTGGAGTGAATCCTACGAGCAGTACTTC. Translation: CAWSESYEQYF.